The entry that follows covers one T cell receptor (beta chain) sequence. CDR3 length: 12 residues. Germline-derived CDR1 and CDR2 are MNHEY and SMNVEV (reference sequence). Trimming took 3 bases from V and 6 from J, leaving 8 bases between them. This sample is part of a study of T cell changes during pregnancy in multiple sclerosis. TCRdb keeps only in-frame clones here, not all; method: immunoSEQ multiplex PCR. This sample has 45,000 to 65,000 clones, with under 95% found just once. This material consisted of CD8+ T cells from peripheral blood mononuclear cells, taken in the third trimester of pregnancy. The V gene is TRBV27, the J gene TRBJ1-1; D remains unclear. The source of this sequence is a female donor with multiple sclerosis, enrolled in a pregnancy study. The CDR3 loop is CASSFFGSEAFF. The CDR3, as DNA: TGTGCCAGCAGTTTCTTTGGCTCTGAAGCTTTCTTT.